This T cell receptor beta chain originates from a study of tumor-infiltrating lymphocytes in glioblastoma multiforme. General study results and limits: Clone frequencies may be distorted by unequal TCR transcripts per cell.

TCR beta libraries were built from RNA through three nested multiplex PCR rounds using modified ARM-PCR. Input was 0.5 ug total RNA, reverse-transcribed with a C-beta primer. A single record per CDR3 protein comes from TCRdb applying MiXCR to the multiplex PCR reads. The table has 8,900 or so distinct CDR3 sequences, around 70% seen once. The CDR3 runs 14 residues. The V and J ends lost 5 bases and 4 bases, in that order; junction bases with no gene match: 4. Germline-derived CDR1 and CDR2 are SGHNT and YENEEA. A word on this clonotype: Its matching antigen is unknown.

V gene TRBV11-3 combines with J gene TRBJ1-2, with 10 bases that match TRBD1. The sample was brain tumor tissue. The source of this sequence is a male donor with glioblastoma. The CDR3 coding sequence is TGTGCCAGCAGCCCTGGACAGGGGGGCTATGGCTACACCTTC. It is translated as CASSPGQGGYGYTF. Full variable domain (remainder filled in from reference TRBV11-3 and TRBJ1-2): EAGVVQSPRYKIIEKKQPVAFWCNPISGHNTLYWYLQNLGQGPELLIRYENEEAVDDSQLPKDRFSAERLKGVDSTLKIQPAELGDSAVYLCASSPGQGGYGYTFGSGTRLTVV.